This note documents a single T cell receptor beta chain sequence. Per germline, CDR1 SNHLY and CDR2 FYNNEI. The V end was cut by 3 bases, the J end by 3 bases, with 6 bases between. The CDR3 is made up of 13 amino acids. RNA extraction was followed by reverse transcription into cDNA, which acted as the sequencing template. Profiling relied on immunoSEQ multiplex PCR, and the TCRdb table lists in-frame clones only, not all of them. The data show roughly 14,000 clones, 50% to 70% seen once. These data originate in a study of CD8+ T cells in alopecia areata. About the study: Treated patients were given oral tofacitinib, which was dosed at 5 to 10 mg twice daily. The drug, tofacitinib, lasted 6 to 18 months, followed by 6 months off drug.

Specimens obtained from alopecia areata patients comprised lesional scalp punch biopsies and peripheral blood. The chain employs TRBV2 and TRBJ1-5; D uncertain. The source material was skin, sampled at week 0. This receptor was taken from a human donor with alopecia areata. CDR3 sequence (DNA): TGTGCCAGCAGTGAGGGGTTCAATCAGCCCCAGCATTTT. This gives the protein CASSEGFNQPQHF.